These T cell receptor beta chains were read from a single sample in a study of response to subunit inactivated influenza vaccine. TCRdb re-called the RT-PCR reads through MiXCR, storing one row per CDR3 protein. The table has about 800,000 distinct CDR3 sequences, 21% seen once. Specimen: PBMCs from blood, collected around 5 days after vaccination. These receptors were collected from a man aged 45-65 years who received an inactivated influenza vaccine. CDR3s include the opening cysteine and the closing phenylalanine or tryptophan. The D gene is left open where the match is weak. Only some rows state a clone size, as once, few, many or a class for expanded clones.

j_call d_call v_call clone_size cdr3_aa cdr3_nt
TRBJ1-1 - TRBV7-2 few CASSLGQLGTEAFF TGTGCCAGCAGCTTAGGTCAACTGGGCACTGAAGCTTTCTTT
TRBJ2-2 - TRBV24-1 - CATQGGLTGELFF TGTGCCACTCAAGGTGGGCTCACCGGGGAGCTGTTTTTT
TRBJ1-3 TRBD1 TRBV2 few CASSRGQGNTIYF TGTGCCAGCAGTCGGGGACAGGGAAACACCATATATTTT
TRBJ1-4 TRBD1 TRBV20-1 few CSAKTGGGEKLFF TGCAGTGCAAAGACAGGGGGCGGTGAAAAACTGTTTTTT
TRBJ2-6 - TRBV6-5 - CASSYGGTGANVLTF TGTGCCAGCAGTTACGGGGGTACTGGGGCCAACGTCCTGACTTTC
TRBJ2-5 - TRBV5-1 - CASSRMGQQNGETQYF TGCGCCAGCAGCCGGATGGGACAACAAAATGGGGAGACCCAGTACTTC
TRBJ2-7 - TRBV7-2 - CASSPPAPPYEQYF TGTGCCAGCAGCCCTCCGGCCCCCCCCTACGAGCAGTACTTC
TRBJ2-3 - TRBV12-3/TRBV12-4 few CASSLVLGRTDTQYF TGTGCCAGCAGTTTAGTTTTAGGGAGGACAGATACGCAGTATTTT
TRBJ2-5 - TRBV10-3 - CAISGMAGQETQYF TGTGCCATCAGTGGGATGGCGGGTCAAGAGACCCAGTACTTC
TRBJ2-2 TRBD2 TRBV15 - CATSRGGSRTGELFF TGTGCCACCAGCAGAGGCGGGAGCCGTACCGGGGAGCTGTTTTTT
TRBJ2-4 TRBD1 TRBV27 many CASSLGGENIQYF TGTGCCAGCAGCCTAGGGGGCGAAAACATTCAGTACTTC
TRBJ2-1 TRBD1 TRBV29-1 - CSENKGACSYNEQFF TGCAGCGAAAATAAGGGGGCCTGTTCCTACAATGAGCAGTTCTTC
TRBJ2-7 TRBD2 TRBV6-5 - CASSYGLRGIYEQYF TGTGCCAGCAGTTACGGTCTGCGGGGGATCTACGAGCAGTACTTC
TRBJ1-1 - TRBV7-2 few CASRQDSAMNTEAFF TGTGCCAGCAGGCAGGACAGTGCCATGAACACTGAAGCTTTCTTT
TRBJ1-1 TRBD1 TRBV15 many CATSSTGVEAFF TGTGCCACCAGCTCCACAGGGGTTGAAGCTTTCTTT
TRBJ2-1 - TRBV5-1 - CASSLEAGSTYNEQFF TGCGCCAGCAGCTTGGAGGCAGGATCGACCTACAATGAGCAGTTCTTC
TRBJ2-1 TRBD1 TRBV24-1 - CATSARDRGVAAEQFF TGTGCCACCTCTGCCCGGGACAGGGGCGTAGCGGCTGAGCAGTTCTTC
TRBJ2-3 TRBD2 TRBV20-1 few CSAILAGPSTDTQYF TGCAGTGCAATCCTAGCGGGGCCTAGCACAGATACGCAGTATTTT
TRBJ2-1 TRBD2 TRBV6-2/TRBV6-3 - CASRNVGRVGEQFF TGTGCCAGCAGAAATGTCGGGAGGGTCGGCGAGCAGTTCTTC
TRBJ2-1 TRBD2 TRBV20-1 - CSAGRAGGGNEQFF TGCAGTGCGGGCCGGGCGGGAGGGGGTAATGAGCAGTTCTTC
TRBJ1-2 TRBD1 TRBV20-1 - CSATRDRAFYGYTF TGCAGTGCTACCCGGGACAGGGCATTCTATGGCTACACCTTC
TRBJ1-1 - TRBV3-1 - CASSQSDRYTEAFF TGTGCCAGCAGCCAGTCCGACAGGTACACTGAAGCTTTCTTT
TRBJ2-1 TRBD2 TRBV7-3 few CASSLGSGNYNEQFF TGTGCCAGCAGCTTAGGGAGCGGGAATTACAATGAGCAGTTCTTC
TRBJ1-2 - TRBV28 few CASSPSAGDGNYGYTF TGTGCCAGCAGTCCCTCAGCGGGGGACGGAAACTATGGCTACACCTTC
TRBJ1-5 - TRBV20-1 - CSARTALNQPQHF TGCAGTGCTAGAACAGCTCTCAATCAGCCCCAGCATTTT
TRBJ1-2 TRBD1 TRBV20-1 few CSAAGQARNYGYTF TGCAGTGCCGCGGGACAGGCCCGTAACTATGGCTACACCTTC
TRBJ2-7 - TRBV5-1 - CASSLARDPQSYEQYF TGCGCCAGCAGCTTGGCCAGGGACCCGCAATCCTACGAGCAGTACTTC
TRBJ2-7 TRBD2 TRBV10-3 - CAISEGLAGGYEQYF TGTGCCATCAGTGAGGGACTAGCGGGAGGTTACGAGCAGTACTTC
TRBJ2-3 - TRBV5-1 - CASGERPSSGDTQYF TGCGCCAGCGGGGAGAGACCCAGTTCGGGAGATACGCAGTATTTT
TRBJ2-1 - TRBV12-3/TRBV12-4 few CASRLPGGEQFF TGTGCCAGCAGACTACCCGGTGGTGAGCAGTTCTTC
TRBJ2-7 - TRBV12-3/TRBV12-4 many CASSLAGRHEQYF TGTGCCAGCAGTTTAGCGGGGCGCCACGAGCAGTACTTC
TRBJ2-1 TRBD1 TRBV10-3 - CAISSGTGYDEQFF TGTGCCATCAGTTCCGGGACAGGGTACGATGAGCAGTTCTTC
TRBJ2-7 TRBD1 TRBV7-2 - CASSFGTGGSFEQYF TGTGCCAGCAGCTTCGGGACAGGGGGGTCCTTCGAGCAGTACTTC
TRBJ1-2 TRBD1 TRBV5-6 few CASAAGGYGYTF TGTGCCAGCGCGGCAGGGGGCTATGGCTACACCTTC
TRBJ1-4 - TRBV6-2/TRBV6-3 many CASSRLGTSNEKLFF TGTGCCAGCAGTCGACTCGGGACATCTAATGAAAAACTGTTTTTT
TRBJ1-6 TRBD1 TRBV12-3/TRBV12-4 few CASVTGGYNSPLHF TGTGCCAGCGTGACAGGGGGGTATAATTCACCCCTCCACTTT
TRBJ2-3 - TRBV5-1 few CASSLDGSSDTQYF TGCGCCAGCAGCTTGGATGGCTCGTCAGATACGCAGTATTTT
TRBJ2-3 - TRBV7-6 many CASSRGPVGTDTQYF TGTGCCAGCAGCCGCGGGCCAGTGGGCACAGATACGCAGTATTTT
TRBJ2-7 - TRBV7-9 few CASSNRGVGEQYF TGTGCCAGCAGCAATAGGGGTGTGGGCGAGCAGTACTTC
TRBJ2-1 TRBD2 TRBV11-2 - CASSFQLAGVGNEQFF TGTGCCAGCAGCTTTCAGCTAGCGGGAGTAGGCAATGAGCAGTTCTTC
TRBJ2-7 - TRBV20-1 - CSARVASEYYEQYF TGCAGTGCTAGAGTCGCGTCGGAATACTACGAGCAGTACTTC
TRBJ2-3 TRBD2 TRBV7-2 - CASSPWTSGGARDTQYF TGTGCCAGCAGCCCTTGGACTAGCGGGGGGGCCCGGGATACGCAGTATTTT
TRBJ2-1 - TRBV28 once CASSLREFGYNEQFF TGTGCCAGCAGTCTTCGGGAGTTTGGCTACAATGAGCAGTTCTTC
TRBJ2-1 TRBD2 TRBV29-1 - CTVDTGSGSSYNEQFF TGCACCGTTGATACGGGGAGCGGGAGCTCCTACAATGAGCAGTTCTTC
TRBJ2-3 - TRBV7-9 few CASSLAGPDPDTQYF TGTGCCAGCAGCTTGGCAGGACCCGACCCTGATACGCAGTATTTT
TRBJ1-5 TRBD1 TRBV11-2 - CASSHPPSRNRGTDTQHF TGTGCCAGCAGCCATCCCCCCTCCCGGAACAGGGGCACAGATACGCAGCATTTT
TRBJ2-7 TRBD1 TRBV4-2 - CASSQATGSYEQYF TGTGCCAGCAGCCAAGCGACAGGGTCCTACGAGCAGTACTTC
TRBJ2-5 - TRBV18 few CASSPVKGSGQETQYF TGTGCCAGCTCACCGGTGAAGGGATCGGGGCAAGAGACCCAGTACTTC
TRBJ2-5 - TRBV5-1 many CASSSGQGAQETQYF TGCGCCAGCAGCTCGGGCCAAGGGGCCCAAGAGACCCAGTACTTC
TRBJ2-1 - TRBV7-8 many CASSLSYEQFF TGTGCCAGCAGTCTAAGTTACGAGCAGTTCTTC
TRBJ2-3 TRBD2 TRBV7-2 few CASSRGRGGRASDTQYF TGTGCCAGCAGCCGAGGAAGGGGCGGGAGGGCCTCAGATACGCAGTATTTT
TRBJ2-1 - TRBV20-1 few CSAKRVNNEQFF TGCAGTGCTAAAAGGGTAAACAATGAGCAGTTCTTC
TRBJ2-7 - TRBV20-1 - CSARYSQTYEQYF TGCAGTGCTAGGTACAGTCAAACCTACGAGCAGTACTTC